This T cell receptor beta chain was documented in a study of immune heterogeneity within non-small cell lung tumors. Study-wide points: Clonotypes of T-cell receptor beta found at high frequency were largely distinct between individual patients. Local tumor mutational burden, with an R of around 0.37, correlated moderately but significantly with local T-cell clonality. Different tumor locations in one patient shared dominant CDR3 beta clonotypes yet harbored unique high-frequency clones.

Sample share makes this clonotype medium-sized (0.01 to 0.1%). Its target is unknown. The template for each sample was around 540 ng of genomic DNA, which had been extracted from bulk tumor tissue. During surgery, several far-apart biopsies were obtained from every primary tumor. Their non-small cell lung cancer was newly diagnosed and untreated, and the patients underwent curative surgery. Multiplex PCR was performed with 32 V and 13 J primers, and it amplified TCR beta CDR3. TCRdb redid the calling of the multiplex PCR reads with MiXCR, one entry per CDR3 protein. The table records about 3,600 distinct CDR3 sequences, roughly a quarter of them present only once. The specimen was lung tumor tissue. The sequence derives from a man in his 60s with non-small cell lung cancer.

The CDR3 coding sequence is TGCAGTGCTAGGGCCAGGCCGGGGACTGAAGCTTTCTTT. It encodes CSARARPGTEAFF. J is TRBJ1-1 and V is TRBV20-1; no clear D. This CDR3 comprises 13 residues. The germline V gene encodes CDR1 DFQATT and CDR2 SNEGSKA (reference sequence). Between the trimmed V and J ends, which lost 3 bases and 5 bases, there was a span of 13 bases.